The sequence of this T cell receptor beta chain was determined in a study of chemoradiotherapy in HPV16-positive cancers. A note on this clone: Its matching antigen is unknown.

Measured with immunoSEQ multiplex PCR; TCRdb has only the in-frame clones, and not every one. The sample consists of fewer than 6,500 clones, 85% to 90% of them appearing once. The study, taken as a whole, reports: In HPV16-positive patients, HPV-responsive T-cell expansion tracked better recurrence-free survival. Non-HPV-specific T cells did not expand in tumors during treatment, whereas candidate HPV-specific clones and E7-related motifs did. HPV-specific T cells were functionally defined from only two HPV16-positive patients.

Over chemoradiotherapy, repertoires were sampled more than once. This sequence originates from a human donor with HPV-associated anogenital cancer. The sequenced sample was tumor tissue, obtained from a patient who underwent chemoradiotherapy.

CDR3 DNA: TGTGCCAGCAGTGGTGAAGCGGGAGGACCAGATACGCAGTATTTT. Its translation is CASSGEAGGPDTQYF. This chain links TRBV6-4 with TRBJ2-3; 9 bases agree with TRBD2. CDR3 length equals 15 residues. Germline V gene sequence: CDR1 MRHNA, CDR2 SNTAGT. Germline trimming cut 4 bases from V and 4 bases from J; bases unmatched to any gene: 6.